Listed here is a single TCR beta chain. This clonotype turned up a few times. This receptor's antigen is unknown. No base qualities exist here, and no much larger clone lies one base off it. TCR beta CDR3 regions were amplified from RNA transcripts. The TCR CDR3 was subjected to a first round of RT-PCR using the HTBI primer set and the Qiagen OneStep RT-PCR kit. A second multiplex PCR round built the libraries, followed by size selection and purification. Paired-end sequencing of the libraries was performed with 100 bp reads on an Illumina HiSeq2000. The study's own analysis went as follows. SOAPnuke was used to process the raw data, with reads discarded if the reads contained adapters or uncalled bases, had a mean Phred below 15, or lacked an exact constant-primer or identifier match. COPE v1.2.5 was used to merge the high-quality paired reads, and each unique nucleotide sequence was defined as a clonotype. MiTCR v1.1 was used to align the clonotypes against IMGT TRBV, TRBD and TRBJ reference segments. The analysis included only V-J combinations with a frequency above 0.0001, which together covered around 99% of the repertoires. A TCS score was defined as the ratio between F50 (clonal expansion) and ExV (chaos), using BLOSUM62-based TCRdist between CDR3 peptides within each V-J. Welch's t-statistics and random forest reduced around 550 V-J features to roughly 13, which were used in a naive Bayes classifier (R e1071). TCRdb passed the public sequencing reads through fastp at Q25 and MiXCR, retaining productive beta sequences. Every entry covers one CDR3 protein and lists the most common genes and DNA from its rows. Clone size and V and J calls follow TCRdb, not the original study. The table for this sample lists about 380,000 distinct CDR3 sequences; 18% of them were counted only once. Together, the top ten hold 40% of the sample.

The entry originates in a study of T cells in Graves' hyperthyroidism and ophthalmopathy (dated by TCRdb to between 2017 and 2020). Notes on the research overall: Peripheral blood samples were taken at the time of initial diagnosis, prior to any treatment. Thyroid tissue and blood T-cell repertoires from six or seven Graves' hyperthyroidism patients were also compared in the study. Following sampling, methimazole starting at 30 mg daily was given to hyperthyroidism patients, and high-dose intravenous methylprednisolone was given to ophthalmopathy patients. The paper describes TCR Vbeta CDR3 sequencing of roughly 130 peripheral blood samples, made up of 43 ophthalmopathy patients, around 73 hyperthyroidism patients and about 17 progressor patients. The approximately 90 discovery patients were divided at random into training and test sets in a 7:3 ratio. An independent validation cohort of about 20 hyperthyroidism patients and 17 patients who later progressed to ophthalmopathy tested prospective prediction of ophthalmopathy. TCR V-J signatures able to tell the groups apart were searched for in a discovery cohort of 100 or so patients, of whom 43 had Graves' ophthalmopathy and 57 had stable Graves' hyperthyroidism. The paper's findings and limits, for the study overall: Ophthalmopathy was separated from stable hyperthyroidism by a 13 V-J signature model, with 85% to 90% sensitivity and just over 81% specificity obtained in cross-validation and 80%/75% obtained in testing. Most expanded thyroid clonotypes (frequency above 0.001) were also found in blood, which suggests that blood repertoires may mirror thyroid immune responses. In validation, the model predicted progression to ophthalmopathy with about 71% sensitivity and less than 75% specificity, a median of about six months before onset. Sample size was not statistically predetermined, and investigators were not blinded to group allocation.

Moderately to severely active disease, a Clinical Activity Score of at least 3, a NOSPECS grade of at least 4, and a duration under 3 months were present in ophthalmopathy patients. Any patient with an uncontrolled infection, another autoimmune disease, pregnancy or lactation was excluded. Clinical symptoms, serum thyroxine and TRAb, thyroid ultrasound, and orbital computed tomography formed the basis for the diagnoses. Ficoll-Paque density gradient centrifugation was used to isolate PBMCs from about 9.4 ml of fresh peripheral blood. Total RNA was extracted with Trizol reagent, and quality was checked on an Agilent 2100 Bioanalyzer. The cysteine opens and the phenylalanine closes a CDR3 of 15 amino acids. The kept DNA is CDR3 alone, 45 bases in frame from the first base. The CDR1 and CDR2 encoded by the germline V gene are SGHDN and FVKESK. Trimming at the junction amounts to 5 bases on V and 6 bases on J, and the germline ends lie 20 bases apart.

The material sequenced was blood. The receptor was derived from a young man with Graves' ophthalmopathy. Here the chain combines TRBV14 and TRBJ2-7; the D element could tentatively be TRBD1 or TRBD2, as 6 bases agree for each. The CDR3 corresponds to CASSTNWGATGEQYF. The DNA sequence is given as TGTGCCAGCAGCACTAATTGGGGGGCTACCGGCGAGCAGTACTTC.